This T cell receptor beta chain was identified during a study of blood T cell repertoires in COVID-19. Participants had their cohort set by participant-reported clinical history. The table came from immunoSEQ multiplex PCR; TCRdb's copy has only in-frame clones and leaves some out. The sample contains roughly 200,000 clones, 80% to 90% of which appear only once. Trimming stripped 4 bases from V and 7 bases from J, with 16 bases between. Germline V CDR1 and CDR2: MNHEY, SVGAGI. The CDR3 covers 14 residues. The receptor was derived from a middle-aged man who had recovered from COVID-19. The V gene is TRBV6-5, the J gene TRBJ1-1; maybe TRBD1 (6 bases). Input material: PBMCs or T cells enriched from blood (not recorded which). The CDR3 bases are TGTGCCAGCAGTTGGCTCGAGGGGGGGAATGAAGCTTTCTTT. This translates into CASSWLEGGNEAFF.